A single sample is the source of the 20 T cell receptor beta chains below, sequenced in a study of cytomegalovirus exposure and HLA in healthy donors. TCRdb's table, derived via immunoSEQ multiplex PCR, lists solely in-frame clones and lacks some. This table has 260,000 or so clones, approximately 88% appearing once. What was sequenced was PBMCs. The receptors derive from a woman under 30 in good health and CMV-seronegative.

There are a few counts of this clone. V is TRBV5-1 and J is TRBJ1-5, with a possible D match to TRBD1 (6 bases). Trimming left V 4 bases short and J 6 bases short, with 17 bases between. Germline V gene data show CDR1 as SGHRS and CDR2 as YFSETQ. CDR3 length: 15 amino acids. The CDR3 is CASSPQGQVGQPQHF. The CDR3 nucleotides read TGCGCCAGCAGCCCCCAGGGACAAGTGGGTCAGCCCCAGCATTTT.

The CDR3: CASSLAGLAVRQQYF. As DNA, the CDR3 is TGTGCCAGCAGTTTAGCCGGACTAGCGGTACGACAGCAGTACTTC. J is TRBJ2-7 and V is TRBV27; 10 positions agree with TRBD2. With V trimmed by 2 bases and J by 8 bases, 9 bases remained unmatched. The germline V gene encodes CDR1 MNHEY and CDR2 SMNVEV (reference sequence). There are 15 residues in the CDR3.

This chain connects TRBV19 to TRBJ1-1, with D hard to call. This CDR3 is 14 amino acids long. Germline assignment: CDR1 LNHDA and CDR2 SQIVND (reference sequence). Trimming cost V 4 bases and J 1 base, with 10 bases left between them. CDR3 residues: CASSSGLKNTEAFF. CDR3 DNA sequence: TGTGCCAGTAGTAGCGGACTCAAGAACACTGAAGCTTTCTTT.

The genes are TRBV19 and TRBJ2-1, with 14 bases that match TRBD2. This CDR3 comprises 15 residues. The J segment lost 12 bases and the V segment lost 5 bases, leaving 9 bases of the junction unmatched. CDR1 and CDR2 (germline): LNHDA, SQIVND (reference sequence). The CDR3 here is CASSSPGLAGVPQFF. CDR3 in DNA: TGTGCCAGTAGTTCTCCGGGACTAGCGGGAGTACCGCAGTTCTTC. The complete variable domain, with remaining parts taken from reference TRBV19 and TRBJ2-1, reads DGGITQSPKYLFRKEGQNVTLSCEQNLNHDAMYWYRQDPGQGLRLIYYSQIVNDFQKGDIAEGYSVSREKKESFPLTVTSAQKNPTAFYLCASSSPGLAGVPQFFGPGTRLTVL.

The chain carries TRBV6-6 and TRBJ2-2; D possibly corresponds to TRBD1 (5 bases). The CDR3 has 16 residues. Per the germline V gene, CDR1 is MNHNY and CDR2 is SVGAGI (reference sequence). Trimming removed 6 bases at V and 1 base at J, with 15 bases between. The CDR3 DNA sequence: TGTGCCAGCAGCTACCGACAGAACCTGAACACCGGGGAGCTGTTTTTT. This sequence encodes CASSYRQNLNTGELFF.

The chain links TRBV5-1 to TRBJ2-5; a weak D match, TRBD1 (5 bases). V shed 7 bases and J shed 1 base, with 14 bases lying between them. Germline CDR1 and CDR2: SGHRS and YFSETQ. The CDR3 is 14 residues long. CDR3 region: CASQGKPSQETQYF. In nucleotides, the CDR3 is TGCGCCAGCCAGGGAAAACCTTCCCAAGAGACCCAGTACTTC.

The genes are TRBV27 and TRBJ1-2, with TRBD1 matching over 9 bases. CDR3 size: 17 residues. J lost 5 bases, V lost 1 base, and 11 bases had no gene match. CDR1 MNHEY and CDR2 SMNVEV come from the germline V gene (reference sequence). In nucleotides, the CDR3 is TGTGCCAGCAGTTTATTGGGGACAGGGCCAATAGGGTATGGCTACACCTTC. It specifies CASSLLGTGPIGYGYTF.

This sequence joins TRBV28 and TRBJ1-5, with 9 bases aligning to TRBD1. CDR1 is MDHEN and CDR2 is SYDVKM in the germline V gene. Trimming removed 5 bases from V and 4 bases from J; junction bases left unmatched: 6. The CDR3 runs to 15 residues. As DNA, the CDR3 is TGTGCCAGCAGTCTGGGACAGGGCCATAATCAGCCCCAGCATTTT. It specifies CASSLGQGHNQPQHF.

This sequence joins TRBV18 and TRBJ2-7, with unresolved D. The V end was cut by 1 base, the J end by 0 bases, with 10 bases between. The CDR3 is made up of 15 amino acids. Per the germline V gene, CDR1 is KGHSH and CDR2 is LQKENI. The CDR3 DNA reads as TGTGCCAGCTCACCACGCCCACCTAACTCCTACGAGCAGTACTTC. Its protein is CASSPRPPNSYEQYF. The full variable domain, in which reference TRBV18 and TRBJ2-7 provide the parts outside the CDR3, is NAGVMQNPRHLVRRRGQEARLRCSPMKGHSHVYWYRQLPEEGLKFMVYLQKENIIDESGMPKERFSAEFPKEGPSILRIQQVVRGDSAAYFCASSPRPPNSYEQYFGPGTRLTVT.

The gene calls are TRBV5-1 and TRBJ1-1; maybe TRBD1 (6 bases). This CDR3 is 14 amino acids long. Trimming took off 0 bases at V and 7 bases at J, with 13 bases between the two ends. Germline loops: CDR1 SGHRS, CDR2 YFSETQ. The CDR3 coding sequence is TGCGCCAGCAGCTTGGACAGGGCTTTTAGTGAAGCTTTCTTT. It translates to CASSLDRAFSEAFF.

The DNA for the CDR3 is TGTGCCAGCAGTGAAGCGCGCCTTTTAGCGGGAGGTTTCTACGAGCAGTACTTC. The encoded protein is CASSEARLLAGGFYEQYF. V usage is TRBV6-1 and J usage is TRBJ2-7; 10 positions match TRBD2. The CDR3 loop spans 18 amino acids. CDR1 is MNHNS, CDR2 SASEGT, per germline. J was trimmed by 3 bases and V by 0 bases; bases with no gene match: 11.

V and J are TRBV25-1 and TRBJ1-4; TRBD1 agrees at 7 bases. CDR3 length equals 15 residues. Germline assignment: CDR1 MGHDK and CDR2 SYGVNS. Germline trimming cut 3 bases from V and 7 bases from J; bases unmatched to any gene: 8. The CDR3 nucleotides read TGTGCCAGCAGTGACAGACAGGGCGGGCTTGAAAAACTGTTTTTT. Residues: CASSDRQGGLEKLFF.

For this clone: At one end the junction does not follow the germline gene, possibly because of a read error. The genes are TRBV2 and TRBJ1-5; 7 bases are shared with TRBD1. Germline V gives CDR1 SNHLY, CDR2 FYNNEI. This CDR3 comprises 15 residues. CDR3 bases: TGTGCCAGCAGTGTGGGGACAGAGTCGAATCGGCCCCAGCATTTT. Its protein product is CASSVGTESNRPQHF.

The chain combines TRBV4-1 with TRBJ2-1, with 7 bases matching TRBD2. CDR1 and CDR2 from the germline V gene are MGHRA and YSYEKL. J gave up 8 bases and V 3 bases, and 19 bases lay outside the gene matches. The CDR3 runs 18 residues. In DNA, the CDR3 is TGCGCCAGCAGCCAGGCTCTAGGGATGGCGGGAGCGGGCGATGAGCAGTTCTTC. Protein product: CASSQALGMAGAGDEQFF.

The chain recombines TRBV7-6 with TRBJ2-2, with D uncertain. Germline assignment: CDR1 SGHVS and CDR2 FNYEAQ. The V gene lost 1 base and the J gene lost 0 bases, with 9 bases spanning the gap. The CDR3 is 16 residues long. CDR3 amino acids: CASSLGPEPNTGELFF. CDR3 bases: TGTGCCAGCAGCTTAGGCCCAGAACCGAACACCGGGGAGCTGTTTTTT.

The genes are TRBV29-1 and TRBJ2-5, with 7 bases fitting TRBD1. Germline V gene lookup returns CDR1 SQVTM and CDR2 ANQGSEA. V lost 1 base to trimming and J lost 4 bases; unmatched junction nucleotides: 6. The CDR3 consists of 14 residues. The CDR3 DNA follows: TGCAGCGTTGAAGTAAGGGGGCGCCGAGAGACCCAGTACTTC. Translating gives CSVEVRGRRETQYF.

The chain links TRBV25-1 to TRBJ2-7; 8 nucleotides line up with TRBD1. Germline CDR1 reads MGHDK; CDR2 reads SYGVNS. The CDR3 runs to 16 residues. J was trimmed by 0 bases and V by 4 bases; bases with no gene match: 8. CDR3 nucleotides: TGTGCCAGCAGTGGGCGAGGACAGGGCGACTCCTACGAGCAGTACTTC. This translates into CASSGRGQGDSYEQYF.

The chain links TRBV25-1 to TRBJ2-1; possibly TRBD2 for D (6 bases). Germline V gives CDR1 MGHDK, CDR2 SYGVNS. This CDR3 contains 15 residues. Trimming removed 3 bases at V and 4 bases at J, with 13 bases between. CDR3 in amino acids: CASSDTRGLYNEQFF. CDR3 coding DNA: TGTGCCAGCAGTGATACTAGGGGACTTTACAATGAGCAGTTCTTC.

This chain links TRBV18 with TRBJ2-5; no clear D gene. Germline values: CDR1 KGHSH, CDR2 LQKENI. V shed 3 bases and J shed 1 base, with 6 bases lying between them. CDR3 length equals 13 residues. CDR3 bases: TGTGCCAGCTCACCCGGTTCCCAAGAGACCCAGTACTTC. As protein: CASSPGSQETQYF.

The chain recombines TRBV6-6 with TRBJ1-2, with TRBD1 matching over 7 bases. This CDR3 has 11 amino acids. With 6 bases clipped from V and 7 bases from J, the junction kept 2 bases outside the gene matches. CDR1 is MNHNY and CDR2 is SVGAGI in the germline V gene (reference sequence). CDR3 DNA sequence: TGTGCCAGCAGACAGGGGAGTGGCTACACCTTC. This codes for CASRQGSGYTF.